The source of this T cell receptor beta chain is a study of T cell responses to AZD1222 COVID-19 vaccine. Clones were sequenced by immunoSEQ multiplex PCR, and TCRdb holds only the in-frame ones, with some missing. Of approximately 150,000 clones in the sample, under 95% were seen once. V was trimmed by 7 bases and J by 4 bases, leaving 10 bases between them. Germline CDR1 and CDR2: SGHAT and FQNNGV. The length of the CDR3 is 13 residues. This material consisted of peripheral blood, taken 28 days after the second AZD1222 dose. The source is an adult who received the AZD1222 COVID-19 vaccine. V gene TRBV11-2 combines with J gene TRBJ2-2; D uncertain. CDR3 residues: CASTPVGTGELFF. CDR3 DNA sequence: TGTGCCAGCACTCCGGTGGGCACCGGGGAGCTGTTTTTT.